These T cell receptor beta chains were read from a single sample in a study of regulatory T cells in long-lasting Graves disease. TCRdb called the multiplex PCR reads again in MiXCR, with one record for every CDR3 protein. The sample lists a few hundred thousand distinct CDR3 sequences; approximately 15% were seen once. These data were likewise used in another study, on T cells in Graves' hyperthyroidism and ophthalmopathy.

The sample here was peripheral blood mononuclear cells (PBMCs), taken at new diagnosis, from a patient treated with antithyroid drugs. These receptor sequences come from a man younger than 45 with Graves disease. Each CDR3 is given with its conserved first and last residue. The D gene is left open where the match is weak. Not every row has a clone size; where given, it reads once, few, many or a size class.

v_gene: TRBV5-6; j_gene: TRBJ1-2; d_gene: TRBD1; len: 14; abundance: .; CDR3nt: TGTGCCAGCAGCTTCGAAACAGGGGCGAGGGGCTACACCTTC; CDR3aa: CASSFETGARGYTF
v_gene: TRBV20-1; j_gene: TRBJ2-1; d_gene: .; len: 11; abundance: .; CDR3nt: TGCAGTGCCCGAACAGCTACTGAGCAGTTCTTC; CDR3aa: CSARTATEQFF
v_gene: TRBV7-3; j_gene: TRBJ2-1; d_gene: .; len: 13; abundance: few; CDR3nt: TGTGCCAGCAGCTTTCTATATAGGACTGAGCAGTTCTTC; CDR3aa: CASSFLYRTEQFF
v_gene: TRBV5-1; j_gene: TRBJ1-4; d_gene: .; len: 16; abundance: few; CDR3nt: TGCGCCAGCAGCTTTAAATTCGGGCAGGATAATGAAAAACTGTTTTTT; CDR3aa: CASSFKFGQDNEKLFF
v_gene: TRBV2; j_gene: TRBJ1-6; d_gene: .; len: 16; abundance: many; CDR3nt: TGTGCCAGCAGTGACGGGTGGGCCTCCTATAATTCACCCCTCCACTTT; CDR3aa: CASSDGWASYNSPLHF
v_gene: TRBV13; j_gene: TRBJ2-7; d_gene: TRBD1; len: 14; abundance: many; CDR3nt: TGTGCCAGCAGCTCGGGACAGCTTATCTACGAGCAGTACTTC; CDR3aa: CASSSGQLIYEQYF
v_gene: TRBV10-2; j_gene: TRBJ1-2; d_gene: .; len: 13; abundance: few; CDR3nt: TGCGCCAGCAGTGACGACACCAGCTATGGCTACACCTTC; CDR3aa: CASSDDTSYGYTF
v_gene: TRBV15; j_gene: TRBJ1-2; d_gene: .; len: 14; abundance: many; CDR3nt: TGTGCCACCAGCAGTCACCGGCTTCGAGGAGGCTACACCTTC; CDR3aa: CATSSHRLRGGYTF
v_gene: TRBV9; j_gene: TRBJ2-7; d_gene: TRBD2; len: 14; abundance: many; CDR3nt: TGTGCCAGCAGCGTAGAAACGGGAGGGGTCGAGCAGTACTTC; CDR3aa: CASSVETGGVEQYF
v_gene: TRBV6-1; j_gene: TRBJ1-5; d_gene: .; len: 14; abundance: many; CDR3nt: TGTGCCAGCCTGGGGAGCGGGAGCAATCAGCCCCAGCATTTT; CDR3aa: CASLGSGSNQPQHF
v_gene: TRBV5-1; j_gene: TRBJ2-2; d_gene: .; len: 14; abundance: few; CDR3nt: TGCGCCAGCAAGTTCGACGCGAACACCGGGGAGCTGTTTTTT; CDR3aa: CASKFDANTGELFF
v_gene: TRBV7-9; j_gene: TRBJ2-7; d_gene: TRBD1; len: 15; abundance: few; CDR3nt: TGTGCCAGCAGCTCCTTGGACAGGGGGCGTTACGAGCAGTACTTC; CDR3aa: CASSSLDRGRYEQYF
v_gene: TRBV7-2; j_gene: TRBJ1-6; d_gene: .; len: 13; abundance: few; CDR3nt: TGTGCCACCGACGATAGTTTCAATTCACCCCTCCACTTT; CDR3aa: CATDDSFNSPLHF
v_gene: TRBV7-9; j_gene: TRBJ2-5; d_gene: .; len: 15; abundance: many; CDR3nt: TGTGCCAGCAGCCCTGGCCTGACGAATCCGGAGACCCAGTACTTC; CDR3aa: CASSPGLTNPETQYF
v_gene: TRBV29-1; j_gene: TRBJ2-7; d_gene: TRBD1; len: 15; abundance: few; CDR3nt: TGCAGCGTTGAGACAGGGGGTACCGACTCCTACGAGCAGTACTTC; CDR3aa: CSVETGGTDSYEQYF
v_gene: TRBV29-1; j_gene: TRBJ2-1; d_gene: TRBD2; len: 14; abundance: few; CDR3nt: TGCAGCGGATCACTAGCGAACTCCTACAATGAGCAGTTCTTC; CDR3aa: CSGSLANSYNEQFF
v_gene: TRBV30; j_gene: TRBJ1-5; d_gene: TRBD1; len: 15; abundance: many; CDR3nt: TGTGCCTGGAGTGTCCCGGACAGGGGCAATCAGCCCCAGCATTTT; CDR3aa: CAWSVPDRGNQPQHF
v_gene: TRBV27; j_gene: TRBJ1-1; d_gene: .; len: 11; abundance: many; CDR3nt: TGTGCCAGCAGGAGGGGCACTGAAGCTTTCTTT; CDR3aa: CASRRGTEAFF
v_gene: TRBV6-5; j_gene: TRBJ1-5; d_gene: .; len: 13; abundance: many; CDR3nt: TGTGCCAGCAGTTACGGGACCGATCAGCCCCAGCATTTT; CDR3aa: CASSYGTDQPQHF
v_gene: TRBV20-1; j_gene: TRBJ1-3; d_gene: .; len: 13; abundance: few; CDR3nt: TGCAGTGCTAGAGCCGGGCGGGAAAACACCATATATTTT; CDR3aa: CSARAGRENTIYF
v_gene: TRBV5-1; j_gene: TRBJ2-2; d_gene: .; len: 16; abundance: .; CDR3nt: TGCGCCAGCAGCTTGGTCGTAGGCTCTAACACCGGGGAGCTGTTTTTT; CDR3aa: CASSLVVGSNTGELFF
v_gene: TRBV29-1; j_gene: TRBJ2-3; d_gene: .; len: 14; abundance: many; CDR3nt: TGCAGCGTTGACTCCAGGAGGTTTTCGGATACGCAGTATTTT; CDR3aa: CSVDSRRFSDTQYF
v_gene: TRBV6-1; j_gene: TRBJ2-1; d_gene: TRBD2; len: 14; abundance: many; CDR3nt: TGTGCCGGATTAATAGCGGGAGGGCCGAATGAGCAGTTCTTC; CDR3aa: CAGLIAGGPNEQFF
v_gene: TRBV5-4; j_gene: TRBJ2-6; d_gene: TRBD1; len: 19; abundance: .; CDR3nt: TGTGCCAGCAGCTTTAGGTACGGACAGGCAGACTCTGGGGCCAACGTCCTGACTTTC; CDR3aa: CASSFRYGQADSGANVLTF
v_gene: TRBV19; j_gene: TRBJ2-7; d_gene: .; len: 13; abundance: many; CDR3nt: TGTGCCAGTAGTCTCGGGGGCGTCGTCGAGCAGTACTTC; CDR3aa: CASSLGGVVEQYF
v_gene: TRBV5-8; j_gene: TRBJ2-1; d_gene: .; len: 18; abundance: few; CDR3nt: TGTGCCAGCAGCTTGGCCTACACTAGTTCCCTCTCCTACAATGAGCAGTTCTTC; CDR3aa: CASSLAYTSSLSYNEQFF
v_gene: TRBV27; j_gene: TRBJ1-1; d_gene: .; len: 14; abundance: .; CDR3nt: TGTGCCAGCAGCCTAACCCCCCCGGGGCCTGAAGCTTTCTTT; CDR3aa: CASSLTPPGPEAFF
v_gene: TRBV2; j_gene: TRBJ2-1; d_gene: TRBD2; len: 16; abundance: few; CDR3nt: TGTGCCAGCAGTTACTCGACTAGCGGGAAAAACAATGAGCAGTTCTTC; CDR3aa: CASSYSTSGKNNEQFF
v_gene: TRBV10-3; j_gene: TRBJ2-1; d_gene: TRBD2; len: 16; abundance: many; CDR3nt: TGTGCCATCAGTGAGTCGACTAGCGGGAGGGGCCATGAGCAGTTCTTC; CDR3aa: CAISESTSGRGHEQFF
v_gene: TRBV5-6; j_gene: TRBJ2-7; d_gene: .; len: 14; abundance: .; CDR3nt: TGTGCCAGCAGCCCCAGGTTTGGCTCCTACGAGCAGTACTTC; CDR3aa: CASSPRFGSYEQYF
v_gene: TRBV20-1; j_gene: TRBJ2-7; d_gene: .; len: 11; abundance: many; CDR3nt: TGCAGTGCTATACAGTCCTACGAGCAGTACTTC; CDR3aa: CSAIQSYEQYF
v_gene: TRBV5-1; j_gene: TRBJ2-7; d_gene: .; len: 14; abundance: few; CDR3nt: TGCGCCAGCAGCCGGGACGGAACATTCTACGAGCAGTACTTC; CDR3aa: CASSRDGTFYEQYF
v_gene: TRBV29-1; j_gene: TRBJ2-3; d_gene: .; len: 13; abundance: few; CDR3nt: TGCAGCGTCCGATCCTTTGCCCCAGATACGCAGTATTTT; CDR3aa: CSVRSFAPDTQYF
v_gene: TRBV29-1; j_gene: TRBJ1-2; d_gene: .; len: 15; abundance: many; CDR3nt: TGCAGCGTTGAAGATCAGAAGGAGGGATACTATGGCTACACCTTC; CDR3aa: CSVEDQKEGYYGYTF
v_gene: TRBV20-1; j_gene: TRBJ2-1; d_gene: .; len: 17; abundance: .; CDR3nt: TGCAGTGCTCCCGAGGCGCGGTCAGGGCTCCTATTGGCTGAGCAGTTCTTC; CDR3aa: CSAPEARSGLLLAEQFF
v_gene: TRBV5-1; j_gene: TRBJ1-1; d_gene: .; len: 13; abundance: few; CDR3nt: TGCGCCAGCAGCCAACTGGGTCAGGGTGAAGCTTTCTTT; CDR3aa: CASSQLGQGEAFF
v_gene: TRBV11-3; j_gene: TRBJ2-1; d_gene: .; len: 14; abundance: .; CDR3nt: TGTGCCAGCTCAGCTTATCCAGGGAGCGATGAGCAGTTCTTC; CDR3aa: CASSAYPGSDEQFF
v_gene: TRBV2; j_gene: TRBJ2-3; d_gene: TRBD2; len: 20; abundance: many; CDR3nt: TGTGCCAGCAGTGAAAACCGTATTGGCAAACTAGCGGGAGTTGCAGATACGCAGTATTTT; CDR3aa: CASSENRIGKLAGVADTQYF
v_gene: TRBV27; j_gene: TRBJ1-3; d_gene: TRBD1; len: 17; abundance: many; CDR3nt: TGTGCCAGCTGCCCCAGTGGGACAGGGGGTTGTGGAAACACCATATATTTT; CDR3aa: CASCPSGTGGCGNTIYF
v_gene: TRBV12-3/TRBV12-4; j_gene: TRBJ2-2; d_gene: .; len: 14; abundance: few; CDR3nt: TGTGCCAGCACCCTCCGACCCAACACCGGGGAGCTGTTTTTT; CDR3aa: CASTLRPNTGELFF
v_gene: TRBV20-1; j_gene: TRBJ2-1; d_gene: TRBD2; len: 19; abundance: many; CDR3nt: TGCAGTGCTAGAACTGGGACTAGCGGGAGGGCTTGGGGCACAATGAAGCAGTTCTTC; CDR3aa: CSARTGTSGRAWGTMKQFF
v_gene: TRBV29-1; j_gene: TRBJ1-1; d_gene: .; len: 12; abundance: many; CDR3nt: TGCAGCGTTCGGGGTGGGTACGAGAGTGCTTTCTTT; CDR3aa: CSVRGGYESAFF
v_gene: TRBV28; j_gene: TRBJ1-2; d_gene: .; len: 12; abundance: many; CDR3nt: TGTGCCAGCAGTCTAAAGGGACGGCCTATCACCTTC; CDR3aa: CASSLKGRPITF
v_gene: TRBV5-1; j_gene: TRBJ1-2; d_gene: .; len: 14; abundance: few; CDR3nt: TGCGCCAGCAGCTTGGGACAGGCAGTGTGGGGCTACACCTTC; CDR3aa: CASSLGQAVWGYTF
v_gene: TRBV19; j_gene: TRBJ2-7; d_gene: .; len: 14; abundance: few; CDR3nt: TGTGCCAGTAGTATGACAGAGACTACCTACGAGCAGTACTTC; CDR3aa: CASSMTETTYEQYF
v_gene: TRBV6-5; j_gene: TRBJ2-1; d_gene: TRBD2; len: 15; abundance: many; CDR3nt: TGTGCCAGCAGTTCCAGCGGGAGGCCCAGGGGTGAGCAGTTCTTC; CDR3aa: CASSSSGRPRGEQFF